This passage covers 27 T cell receptor beta chains from one sample sequenced in a study of cytomegalovirus exposure and HLA in healthy donors. With 60 Vbeta and 13 Jbeta primers, the PCR was carried out. The protocol was immunoSEQ multiplex PCR, while the TCRdb copy is restricted to in-frame clones and leaves out a portion. The sample carries roughly 120,000 clones, about 70% recorded once. The sequencing input was PBMCs. The receptors were sampled from a woman in her twenties or thirties in good health and CMV-seronegative.

This clone was seen a single time. The chain recombines TRBV30 with TRBJ2-3, with 9 nucleotides matching TRBD1. CDR3 size: 16 residues. The V segment lost 4 bases and the J segment 5 bases; nucleotides outside the gene matches: 13. The germline CDR1 and CDR2 sequences are GTSNPN and SVGIG (reference sequence). CDR3 residues: CAWIEGTGSLGDTQYF. CDR3 sequence (DNA): TGTGCCTGGATCGAAGGGACAGGGTCTTTAGGAGATACGCAGTATTTT. The variable domain in full, completed from reference TRBV30 and TRBJ2-3, reads SQTIHQWPATLVQPVGSPLSLECTVEGTSNPNLYWYRQAAGRGLQLLFYSVGIGQISSEVPQNLSASRPQDRQFILSSKKLLLSDSGFYLCAWIEGTGSLGDTQYFGPGTRLTVL.

V and J are TRBV18 and TRBJ1-1, with 10 nucleotides matching TRBD1. J lost 5 bases, V lost 3 bases, and 3 bases had no gene match. The CDR3 runs 14 residues. CDR1 and CDR2 (germline): KGHSH, LQKENI. In nucleotides, the CDR3 is TGTGCCAGCTCACCCGGGACAGGGGAAACTGAAGCTTTCTTT. Amino acids: CASSPGTGETEAFF.

This rearrangement joins TRBV15 to TRBJ1-1; 11 bases match TRBD1. V lost 5 bases, J lost 5 bases, and 4 bases stayed unmatched. CDR3 length: 14 residues. Germline V gene lookup returns CDR1 LNHNV and CDR2 YYDKDF (reference sequence). The CDR3 nucleotides are TGTGCCACCAGCTTCGGGACAGGGGGTACTGAAGCTTTCTTT. Amino acids: CATSFGTGGTEAFF.

The chain links TRBV11-3 to TRBJ1-1; tentatively, D is TRBD1 (6 bases). With 5 bases removed from V and 12 bases from J, the gap between germline ends came to 19 bases. The CDR3 has 13 amino acids. The V gene's germline CDR1 is SGHNT and CDR2 YENEEA. The CDR3 region has the DNA TGTGCCAGCAGCCGGCCAGGGTCAGGGGTACCTTTCTTT. Encoded protein: CASSRPGSGVPFF.

The chain recombines TRBV6-5 with TRBJ1-6, with TRBD1 identical over 7 bases. Germline CDR1 reads MNHEY; CDR2 reads SVGAGI. The ends lost 6 bases at V and 9 bases at J; junction bases unmatched: 5. This CDR3 comprises 13 residues. CDR3: CASSPQGSSPLHF. CDR3 DNA sequence: TGTGCCAGCAGCCCACAGGGGTCTTCACCCCTCCACTTT.

The gene calls are TRBV5-1 and TRBJ2-7; 8 nucleotides agree with TRBD2. J was trimmed by 3 bases and V by 2 bases; bases with no gene match: 4. The CDR3 is 14 residues long. CDR1 and CDR2 (germline): SGHRS, YFSETQ. The CDR3 protein is CASSLISGDYEQYF. CDR3 in DNA: TGCGCCAGCAGCTTAATTAGCGGGGACTACGAGCAGTACTTC.

The rearrangement joins TRBV7-6 to TRBJ1-1, with D perhaps TRBD1 (5 bases). Germline V CDR1 and CDR2: SGHVS, FNYEAQ. This CDR3 region has 14 residues. V was trimmed by 7 bases and J by 4 bases, leaving 16 bases between them. CDR3 sequence reads: CASMGGDLTTEAFF. The CDR3 DNA follows: TGTGCCAGCATGGGGGGAGACTTAACCACTGAAGCTTTCTTT. The full variable domain, in which reference TRBV7-6 and TRBJ1-1 provide the parts outside the CDR3, is GAGVSQSPRYKVTKRGQDVALRCDPISGHVSLYWYRQALGQGPEFLTYFNYEAQQDKSGLPNDRFSAERPEGSISTLTIQRTEQRDSAMYRCASMGGDLTTEAFFGQGTRLTVV.

The rearrangement joins TRBV4-2 to TRBJ1-2, with D possibly TRBD1 on 5 matching bases. This CDR3 contains 14 residues. The V gene lost 0 bases and the J gene lost 4 bases, with 9 bases spanning the gap. Germline values: CDR1 LGHNA, CDR2 YNFKEQ. The CDR3 loop is CASSQDSGPYGYTF. DNA for the CDR3: TGTGCCAGCAGCCAAGATTCAGGGCCCTATGGCTACACCTTC.

J is TRBJ1-2 and V is TRBV13; D possibly corresponds to TRBD1 (5 bases). From germline, CDR1 is PRHDT and CDR2 FYEKMQ (reference sequence). The CDR3 runs to 16 residues. The V end was cut by 0 bases, the J end by 2 bases, with 13 bases between. The CDR3 DNA reads TGTGCCAGCAGCTTAGGACGGAACAGGCGGAACTATGGCTACACCTTC. This sequence encodes CASSLGRNRRNYGYTF. Supplemented by reference TRBV13 and TRBJ1-2, the full variable domain reads AAGVIQSPRHLIKEKRETATLKCYPIPRHDTVYWYQQGPGQDPQFLISFYEKMQSDKGSIPDRFSAQQFSDYHSELNMSSLELGDSALYFCASSLGRNRRNYGYTFGSGTRLTVV.

This chain uses TRBV5-6 with TRBJ2-1; perhaps TRBD2 as D (6 bases). V dropped 3 bases and J dropped 3 bases, with 13 bases sitting between them. The V gene's germline CDR1 is SGHDT and CDR2 YYEEEE. The CDR3 extends over 15 amino acids. DNA for the CDR3: TGTGCCAGCAGCTCGGGACTCATCTTCTACAATGAGCAGTTCTTC. Translated, it gives CASSSGLIFYNEQFF.

The genes are TRBV9 and TRBJ1-6; no clear D gene. The CDR3 totals 14 residues. Trimming took off 2 bases at V and 6 bases at J, with 9 bases between the two ends. In germline, CDR1 is SGDLS, CDR2 YYNGEE. CDR3: CASSVGMVNSPLHF. CDR3 coding DNA: TGTGCCAGCAGCGTTGGCATGGTTAATTCACCCCTCCACTTT.

The chain combines TRBV2 with TRBJ1-2; 9 bases agree with TRBD1. J gave up 5 bases and V 6 bases, and 10 bases lay outside the gene matches. From germline, CDR1 is SNHLY and CDR2 FYNNEI. This CDR3 is 15 amino acids long. The CDR3 reads CASRSPGQGGYGYTF. CDR3 coding DNA: TGTGCCAGCAGATCACCGGGACAGGGTGGTTATGGCTACACCTTC. The complete variable domain, with remaining parts taken from reference TRBV2 and TRBJ1-2, reads EPEVTQTPSHQVTQMGQEVILRCVPISNHLYFYWYRQILGQKVEFLVSFYNNEISEKSEIFDDQFSVERPDGSNFTLKIRSTKLEDSAMYFCASRSPGQGGYGYTFGSGTRLTVV.

The chain uses TRBV30 and TRBJ1-2; D unresolved. Trimming stripped 5 bases from V and 7 bases from J, with 23 bases between. The CDR3 has 15 residues. Looked up from germline, CDR1 is GTSNPN and CDR2 is SVGIG (reference sequence). CDR3 protein: CAWRRTGSQQSGYTF. The CDR3 bases are TGTGCCTGGCGTCGAACTGGGAGTCAGCAGAGTGGCTACACCTTC.

This chain joins TRBV9 and TRBJ2-7; 11 bases fit TRBD1. Per the germline V gene, CDR1 is SGDLS and CDR2 is YYNGEE. V lost 6 bases, J lost 5 bases, and 7 bases stayed unmatched. The CDR3 loop spans 14 amino acids. Here the CDR3 reads CASTPDRGLNEQYF. The CDR3 DNA sequence: TGTGCCAGCACCCCGGACAGGGGGCTAAACGAGCAGTACTTC.

The V call is TRBV18, the J call TRBJ1-5; D is unclear. The germline CDR1 and CDR2 sequences are KGHSH and LQKENI. The CDR3 is made up of 14 amino acids. Deletions cut 3 bases from V and 6 bases from J, with 12 bases between. The CDR3 sequence: CASSPTQISQPQHF. CDR3 bases: TGTGCCAGCTCACCGACACAAATTAGTCAGCCCCAGCATTTT.

The chain employs TRBV12-5 and TRBJ1-1; no clear D gene. Looked up from germline, CDR1 is LGHNT and CDR2 is FRNRAP. V was pared by 0 bases and J by 10 bases, with 18 bases between. The CDR3 is made up of 15 amino acids. The CDR3: CASGLVLGGWGTAFF. CDR3 DNA sequence: TGTGCTAGTGGTTTGGTACTTGGAGGATGGGGAACAGCTTTCTTT.

There are a few counts of this clone. This chain uses TRBV6-6 with TRBJ1-3; TRBD1 agrees at 7 bases. CDR3 length: 15 residues. V was pared by 6 bases and J by 0 bases, with 5 bases of the junction left unmatched. Germline V gene lookup returns CDR1 MNHNY and CDR2 SVGAGI (reference sequence). The CDR3 loop is CASSRDSASGNTIYF. DNA of the CDR3: TGTGCCAGCAGCCGGGACAGTGCCTCTGGAAACACCATATATTTT.

The chain recombines TRBV6-5 with TRBJ2-4; possibly TRBD1 for D (5 bases). V lost 3 bases to trimming and J lost 6 bases, with 15 bases between them. This CDR3 spans 15 amino acids. Germline V gene lookup returns CDR1 MNHEY and CDR2 SVGAGI. Here the CDR3 DNA reads TGTGCCAGCAGTTATTTGGGAAGGGGCGGAAACATTCAGTACTTC. This codes for CASSYLGRGGNIQYF.

This sequence joins TRBV6-5 and TRBJ2-3; the D is unclear. The germline CDR1 and CDR2 sequences are MNHEY and SVGAGI. The ends were cut back, 4 bases at V and 7 bases at J, with 18 bases in the middle. The CDR3 consists of 15 residues. In DNA form, the CDR3 reads TGTGCCAGCAGTTTAACAGCCTTCCTTTCACATACGCAGTATTTT. It yields the protein CASSLTAFLSHTQYF.

This clone was counted only a few times. The V gene is TRBV5-1, the J gene TRBJ2-3, with TRBD2 matching over 9 bases. The germline gives CDR1 SGHRS, CDR2 YFSETQ. V lost 4 bases, J lost 4 bases, and 7 bases stayed unmatched. The CDR3 runs 15 residues. The CDR3 reads CASSRGGGAADTQYF. The CDR3 DNA reads TGCGCCAGCAGCCGCGGCGGGGGGGCCGCAGATACGCAGTATTTT.

This clone occurred once. This chain connects TRBV15 to TRBJ2-5, with D unresolved. V lost 0 bases, J lost 1 base, and 9 bases lay in between. CDR1 and CDR2 from the germline V gene are LNHNV and YYDKDF (reference sequence). This CDR3 region has 15 residues. CDR3 coding DNA: TGTGCCACCAGCAGAGATCCGACTTTCCAAGAGACCCAGTACTTC. Residues: CATSRDPTFQETQYF. Drawing the rest from reference TRBV15 and TRBJ2-5, the complete variable domain is DAMVIQNPRYQVTQFGKPVTLSCSQTLNHNVMYWYQQKSSQAPKLLFHYYDKDFNNEADTPDNFQSRRPNTSFCFLDIRSPGLGDTAMYLCATSRDPTFQETQYFGPGTRLLVL.

In its sample, this clone was seen a few times. The chain couples TRBV4-3 to TRBJ2-1; 8 bases are shared with TRBD2. Per germline, CDR1 LGHNA and CDR2 YSLEER. Trimming took 4 bases from V and 7 from J; bases not matched to a gene: 6. The CDR3 has 14 amino acids. The CDR3: CASSLTSGINEQFF. CDR3 DNA: TGCGCCAGCAGCCTTACTAGCGGCATTAATGAGCAGTTCTTC.

The rearrangement uses TRBV7-9 and TRBJ1-2; unclear D gene. Looked up from germline, CDR1 is SEHNR and CDR2 is FQNEAQ (reference sequence). V lost 1 base and J lost 7, with 7 bases in between. This CDR3 spans 12 amino acids. The CDR3 here is CASSLGAGGYTF. CDR3 in DNA: TGTGCCAGCAGCTTAGGGGCGGGTGGCTACACCTTC.

This chain connects TRBV6-5 to TRBJ2-1; D unclear. The germline V and J ends were trimmed by 2 bases and 0 bases, with 8 bases remaining between them. The germline V gene has CDR1 MNHEY and CDR2 SVGAGI. The CDR3 length is 15 residues. The CDR3 region has the DNA TGTGCCAGCAGTTACATGGCAAGCTCCTACAATGAGCAGTTCTTC. This encodes CASSYMASSYNEQFF.

This clone was counted between two and nine times. The chain has TRBV9 and TRBJ1-6; 10 positions agree with TRBD1. The V gene's germline CDR1 is SGDLS and CDR2 YYNGEE. The CDR3 runs 14 residues. J gave up 7 bases and V 7 bases, and 5 bases lay outside the gene matches. The CDR3 region is CASGDRGQNSPLHF. In DNA, the CDR3 is TGTGCCAGCGGGGACAGGGGCCAAAATTCACCCCTCCACTTT.

The CDR3 DNA reads TGCGCCAGCAGCTTGGCGGCGACAGCATACAATGAGCAGTTCTTC. This codes for CASSLAATAYNEQFF. The chain combines TRBV5-1 with TRBJ2-1; the D gene is possibly TRBD1 (5 bases). Trimming took 0 bases from V and 4 from J, leaving 11 bases between them. Germline V CDR1 and CDR2: SGHRS, YFSETQ. The CDR3 is 15 amino acids.

The chain recombines TRBV27 with TRBJ1-1, with D hard to call. Germline V CDR1 and CDR2: MNHEY, SMNVEV (reference sequence). V dropped 2 bases and J dropped 4 bases, with 11 bases sitting between them. CDR3 length equals 14 residues. CDR3 bases: TGTGCCAGCAGTTTAGTCGGGGTGGGCACTGAAGCTTTCTTT. This translates into CASSLVGVGTEAFF.